The subject of this entry is one T cell receptor beta chain. With 6 bases removed from V and 6 bases from J, the gap between germline ends came to 14 bases. The CDR3 loop spans 13 amino acids. Germline V gene data show CDR1 as SNHLY and CDR2 as FYNNEI. The sample is drawn from a study of cytomegalovirus exposure and HLA in healthy donors. Primers included in the PCR were 60 Vbeta and 13 Jbeta primers. TCRdb keeps only in-frame clones here, not all; method: immunoSEQ multiplex PCR. In the table there are 100,000 to 150,000 clones, about three quarters of which are singletons. V is TRBV2 and J is TRBJ1-1; a weak D match, TRBD1 (5 bases). Sequenced sample: PBMCs. The TCR was taken from a young woman in good health and CMV-seronegative. For the CDR3, the DNA is TGTGCCAGCAGGAGGCTCAGGGACTCTGAAGCTTTCTTT. Its translation is CASRRLRDSEAFF.